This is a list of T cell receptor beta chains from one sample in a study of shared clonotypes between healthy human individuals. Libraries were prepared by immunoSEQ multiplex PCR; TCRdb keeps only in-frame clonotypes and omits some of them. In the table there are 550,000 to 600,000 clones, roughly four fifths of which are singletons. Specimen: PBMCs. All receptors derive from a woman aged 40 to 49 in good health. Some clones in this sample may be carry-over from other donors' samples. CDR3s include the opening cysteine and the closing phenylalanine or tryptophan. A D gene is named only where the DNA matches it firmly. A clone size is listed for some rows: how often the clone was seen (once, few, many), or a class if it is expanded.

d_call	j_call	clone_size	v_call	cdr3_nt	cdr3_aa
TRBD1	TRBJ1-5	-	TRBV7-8	TGTGCCAGCAGCTCCGGGACAGGGGGCAATCAGCCCCAGCATTTT	CASSSGTGGNQPQHF
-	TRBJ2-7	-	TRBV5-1	TGCGCCAGCAGCTTGTCTACTATCTACGAGCAGTACTTC	CASSLSTIYEQYF
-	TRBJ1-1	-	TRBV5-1	TGCGCCAGCAGCTCAGGGTTTGGCTCTGAAGCTTTCTTT	CASSSGFGSEAFF
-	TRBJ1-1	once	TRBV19	TGTGCCAGTAGTATTGCTGGCACTGAAGCTTTCTTT	CASSIAGTEAFF
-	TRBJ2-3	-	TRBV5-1	TGCGCCAGCAGCTTGGAGGGTAGGACACACACAGATACGCAGTATTTT	CASSLEGRTHTDTQYF
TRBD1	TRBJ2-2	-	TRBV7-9	TGTGCCAGCAGCCAATCACGGGACAGTGCGAACACCGGGGAGCTGTTTTTT	CASSQSRDSANTGELFF
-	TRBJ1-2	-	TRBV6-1	TGTGCCAGCACTCTCATTCCCCAAGGCTATGGCTACACCTTC	CASTLIPQGYGYTF
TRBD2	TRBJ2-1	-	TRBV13	TGTGCCAGCAGCTTAGAGACTAGCGGCCTTTTTAATGAGCAGTTCTTC	CASSLETSGLFNEQFF
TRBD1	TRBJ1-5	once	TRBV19	TGTGCCAGTAGGACAACAGGGGGCCGGCAGCCCCAGCATTTT	CASRTTGGRQPQHF
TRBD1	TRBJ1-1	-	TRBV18	TGTGCCAGCTCACCCCGGGACAGCCCCATGAACACTGAAGCTTTCTTT	CASSPRDSPMNTEAFF
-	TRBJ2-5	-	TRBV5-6	TGTGCCAGCAGCTTGGAAGAGGGGGAGACCCAGTACTTC	CASSLEEGETQYF
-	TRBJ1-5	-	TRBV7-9	TGTGCCAGCAGCATACAGGGTGGTCAGCCCCAGCATTTT	CASSIQGGQPQHF
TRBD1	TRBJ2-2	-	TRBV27	TGTGCCAGCAGTAGGACAGGGGGCACCGGGGAGCTGTTTTTT	CASSRTGGTGELFF
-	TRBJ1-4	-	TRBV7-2	TGTGCCAGCAGCCCCTACAACGGTCCGGCTAATGAAAAACTGTTTTTT	CASSPYNGPANEKLFF
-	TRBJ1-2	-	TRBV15	TGTGCCACCAGCAGAGACGCAGTTACGCTGATCTATGGCTACACCTTC	CATSRDAVTLIYGYTF
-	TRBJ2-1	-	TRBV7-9	TGTGCCAGCAGCTTAGCGGGGGGTGAGCAGTTCTTC	CASSLAGGEQFF
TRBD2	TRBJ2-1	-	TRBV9	TGTGCCAGCAGCCCACCCTCGTGGACTAGCGGTAATGAGCAGTTCTTC	CASSPPSWTSGNEQFF
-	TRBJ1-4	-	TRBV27	TGTGCCAGCAGTTTATACCCCCCCAACGGACAGACAACTAATGAAAAACTGTTTTTT	CASSLYPPNGQTTNEKLFF
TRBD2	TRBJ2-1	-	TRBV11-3	TGTGCCAGCAGCTTGGATGGCGGGAGTGACGATGAGCAGTTCTTC	CASSLDGGSDDEQFF
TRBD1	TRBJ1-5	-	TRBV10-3	TGTGCCACCGGAGGGACAGAGAATCAGCCCCAGCATTTT	CATGGTENQPQHF
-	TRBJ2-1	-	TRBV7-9	TGTGCCAGCAGCCTAAGGGCGGGCCGAGCGGGTGAGCAGTTCTTC	CASSLRAGRAGEQFF
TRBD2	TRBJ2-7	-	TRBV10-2	TGCGCCAGCAGTGATTGGGTCTGGGCTAGCGGCCTGGGGTTAAAGCAGTACTTC	CASSDWVWASGLGLKQYF
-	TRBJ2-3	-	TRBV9	TGTGCCAGCAGCGTAGACTCTAGCACAGATACGCAGTATTTT	CASSVDSSTDTQYF
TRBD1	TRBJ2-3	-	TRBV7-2	TGTGCCAGCAGCTTAGCGCGGACAGGAGGCACAGATACGCAGTATTTT	CASSLARTGGTDTQYF
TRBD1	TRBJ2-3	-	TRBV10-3	TGTGCCACGGGACAGGGTTTTAACACAGATACGCAGTATTTT	CATGQGFNTDTQYF
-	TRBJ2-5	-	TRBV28	TGTGCCAGCAGTTTACGCAGGGACCAAGAGACCCAGTACTTC	CASSLRRDQETQYF
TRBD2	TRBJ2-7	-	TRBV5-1	TGCGCCAGCAGCTTGGCCCTAGCGGGAGGGAGCGAGCAGTACTTC	CASSLALAGGSEQYF
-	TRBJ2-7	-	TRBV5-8	TGTGCCAGCAGCTTGTTTCAAGAGCAGTACTTC	CASSLFQEQYF
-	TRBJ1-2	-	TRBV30	TGTGCCTGGACCACCTGGGGGGCTGTTGACTATGGCTACACCTTC	CAWTTWGAVDYGYTF
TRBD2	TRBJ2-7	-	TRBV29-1	TGCAGCGTTCTCCGACTAGCGGACTCCTACGAGCAGTACTTC	CSVLRLADSYEQYF
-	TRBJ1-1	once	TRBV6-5	TGTGCCAGCACAGACCCGAACACTGAAGCTTTCTTT	CASTDPNTEAFF
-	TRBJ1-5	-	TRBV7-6	TGTGCCAGCAGCTCCTTTGGGAAACAGCCCCAGCATTTT	CASSSFGKQPQHF
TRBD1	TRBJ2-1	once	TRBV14	TGTGCCAGCAGCCTCCTCCCAGGGAGACAGGGGGTAAATCAGCAGTTCTTC	CASSLLPGRQGVNQQFF
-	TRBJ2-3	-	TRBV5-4	TGTGCCAGCAGCAGTGCGGGACACTCTAGCACAGATACGCAGTATTTT	CASSSAGHSSTDTQYF
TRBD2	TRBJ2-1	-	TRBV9	TGTGCCAGCAGCCCCCAAGCGGGAGTCTACAATGAGCAGTTCTTC	CASSPQAGVYNEQFF
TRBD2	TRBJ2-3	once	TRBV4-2	TGTGCCAGCAGCCAATCTATTAGCGGGAGAGGCATTTGGACAGATACGCAGTATTTT	CASSQSISGRGIWTDTQYF
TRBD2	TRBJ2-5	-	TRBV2	TGTGCCAGCAGTCCGGGACTAGCGGGAGGACGGGAGACCCAGTACTTC	CASSPGLAGGRETQYF
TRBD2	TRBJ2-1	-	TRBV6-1	TGTGCCAGCAGCCCAGCGGGAGCCAATGAGCAGTTCTTC	CASSPAGANEQFF
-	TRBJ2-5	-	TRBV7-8	TGTGCCAGCAGCTTAAATCCGGTACAAGAGACCCAGTACTTC	CASSLNPVQETQYF
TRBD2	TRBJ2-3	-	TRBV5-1	TGCGCCAGCAGCTTTGCGACTAGCGGGAGGACAGATACGCAGTATTTT	CASSFATSGRTDTQYF
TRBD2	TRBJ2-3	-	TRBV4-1	TGCGCCAGCAGCCAAGAGGGGATGGGCGGGGGGAACACAGATACGCAGTATTTT	CASSQEGMGGGNTDTQYF
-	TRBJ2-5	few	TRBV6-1	TGTGCCAGCGGTATCTCGGGACAATCACAGGAGACCCAGTACTTC	CASGISGQSQETQYF
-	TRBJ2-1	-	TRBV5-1	TGCGCCAGCAGCTTGGTTGCCGGGAGCTACAATGAGCAGTTCTTC	CASSLVAGSYNEQFF
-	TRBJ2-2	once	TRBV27	TGTGCCAGCAGTTTCCTAGCGAACACCGGGGAGCTGTTTTTT	CASSFLANTGELFF
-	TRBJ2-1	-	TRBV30	TGTGCCTGGAGTGCCCTTTGGAGCTCCTACAATGAGCAGTTCTTC	CAWSALWSSYNEQFF
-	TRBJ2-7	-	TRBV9	TGTGCCAGCAGCGTGGTTGGTAACTCCTACGAGCAGTACTTC	CASSVVGNSYEQYF
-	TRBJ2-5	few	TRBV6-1	TGTGCCAGCAGTGAAACGGGGGCAGAGACCCAGTACTTC	CASSETGAETQYF
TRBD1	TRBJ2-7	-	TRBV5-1	TGCGCCAGCAGCCGATTGACAGGGAACTACGAGCAGTACTTC	CASSRLTGNYEQYF
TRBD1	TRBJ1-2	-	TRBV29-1	TGCAGCGTTGTGATTGCAGGGGGCAACTATGGCTACACCTTC	CSVVIAGGNYGYTF
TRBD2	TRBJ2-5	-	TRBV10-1	TGCGCCAGCAGTGAGTCGATCCTAGCGGGGGGGACCCAGTACTTC	CASSESILAGGTQYF
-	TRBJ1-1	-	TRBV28	TGTGCCACCACTCCGGGGGCGAACACTGAAGCTTTCTTT	CATTPGANTEAFF
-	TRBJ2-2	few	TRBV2	TGTGCCAGCAGTGCTCAGGGACCCACGGGGGCCGGGGAGCTGTTTTTT	CASSAQGPTGAGELFF
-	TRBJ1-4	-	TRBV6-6	TGTGCCAGCAGTTACCGAACCGGCCGTAATGAAAAACTGTTTTTT	CASSYRTGRNEKLFF